A selection of T cell receptor beta chains follows, all from one sample in a study of shared clonotypes between healthy human individuals. The data were produced by immunoSEQ multiplex PCR, yet TCRdb's version contains in-frame clones alone and is incomplete. The sample consists of more than 850,000 clones, more than 75% of them appearing once. Sequences were obtained from memory CD4+ T cells from PBMCs. All receptors come from a man younger than 35 in good health. Some clones in this sample may be carry-over from other donors' samples. Each CDR3 is given with its conserved first and last residue. A D gene is named only where the DNA matches it firmly. Rows may omit the clone size; those that give it use once, few, many or a size class.

TRBJ2-1	.	.	TRBV7-2	TGTGCCAGCAGCACCCAGGGCGATGAGCAGTTCTTC	CASSTQGDEQFF
TRBJ2-5	.	.	TRBV4-3	TGCGCCAGCAGCCAAGGAGCCCGGGGCTACCAAGAGACCCAGTACTTC	CASSQGARGYQETQYF
TRBJ1-5	.	.	TRBV18	TGTGCCAGCTCACCCGAGGGAATCAGCAATCAGCCCCAGCATTTT	CASSPEGISNQPQHF
TRBJ2-7	TRBD1	few	TRBV25-1	TGTGCCAGCAGTGTCACCGGGACAGCAGGATACGAGCAGTACTTC	CASSVTGTAGYEQYF
TRBJ1-5	.	many	TRBV29-1	TGCAGCGTGGGCCGGGATATAGGCCAGCCCCAGCATTTT	CSVGRDIGQPQHF
TRBJ2-7	TRBD1	.	TRBV5-8	TGTGCCAGCAAGGGACAGGGGGCCCACGAGCAGTACTTC	CASKGQGAHEQYF
TRBJ2-7	.	.	TRBV6-5	TGTGCCAGCAGTTACCTCTCAGGGCGCGAGCAGTACTTC	CASSYLSGREQYF
TRBJ2-6	.	few	TRBV12-2	TGTGCAAGTCGCTTGCCAGTTCCCTTAAGCTCTGGGGCCAACGTCCTGACTTTC	CASRLPVPLSSGANVLTF
TRBJ1-3	.	.	TRBV7-6	TGTGCCAGCAGCTTAGGTCCCGATATAGGTGGAAACACCATATATTTT	CASSLGPDIGGNTIYF
TRBJ1-5	TRBD1	.	TRBV28	TGTGCCAGCAGCTACAGGGGGCCTAGCAATCAGCCCCAGCATTTT	CASSYRGPSNQPQHF
TRBJ1-1	.	.	TRBV7-9	TGTGCCAGCATCACCCTCGGACAGTACACTGAAGCTTTCTTT	CASITLGQYTEAFF
TRBJ2-1	.	few	TRBV19	TGTGCCAGTAGTCCCCGACTGAGGTTAGCGGACTTGTACAATGAGCAGTTCTTC	CASSPRLRLADLYNEQFF
TRBJ1-1	.	.	TRBV6-5	TGTGCCAGCAGTTTCCGGGACCCTGGGGAGACTGAAGCTTTCTTT	CASSFRDPGETEAFF
TRBJ1-1	.	.	TRBV28	TGTGCCAGCAGTTTACGACCCCCTGAAGCTTTCTTT	CASSLRPPEAFF
TRBJ2-2	TRBD1	.	TRBV29-1	TGCAGCGTTGGGCCCCCCGGAAGACAGGGAGCGAACACCGGGGAGCTGTTTTTT	CSVGPPGRQGANTGELFF
TRBJ2-5	.	.	TRBV30	TGTGCCTGGAGTGTAAAGGGTGTTGTGGAGACCCAGTACTTC	CAWSVKGVVETQYF
TRBJ1-4	.	once	TRBV28	TGTGCCAGCAGTGCGCGCCAGGGACTGTCTAATGAAAAACTGTTTTTT	CASSARQGLSNEKLFF
TRBJ1-1	.	.	TRBV6-1	TGTGCCAGCAGCCCTTACACTGAAGCTTTCTTT	CASSPYTEAFF
TRBJ2-1	.	.	TRBV18	TGTGCCAGCTCACCCCAGGGCAATGAGCAGTTCTTC	CASSPQGNEQFF
TRBJ1-1	.	.	TRBV27	TGTGCCACCAGACGGAACACTGAAGCTTTCTTT	CATRRNTEAFF
TRBJ2-7	TRBD2	.	TRBV6-5	TGTGCCAGCAGTTACGGCGGGAGGGGGTGGGAGCAGTACTTC	CASSYGGRGWEQYF
TRBJ2-1	.	few	TRBV5-1	TGCGCCAGCAGCTTGGTACAGGTCTACAATGAGCAGTTCTTC	CASSLVQVYNEQFF
TRBJ1-1	.	.	TRBV30	TGTGCCTGGAGTCTCCACCGGGACACTGAAGCTTTCTTT	CAWSLHRDTEAFF
TRBJ1-1	.	.	TRBV5-1	TGCGCCAGCCGACACCAGTCGAACACTGAAGCTTTCTTT	CASRHQSNTEAFF
TRBJ2-7	.	.	TRBV7-8	TGTGCCAGCAGCTTAGTCATGGGGCTAGCGTCTTCCTACGAGCAGTACTTC	CASSLVMGLASSYEQYF
TRBJ1-2	TRBD1	.	TRBV6-5	TGTGCCAGCAGTTCAGGGGGCTCTGGCTACACCTTC	CASSSGGSGYTF
TRBJ1-2	TRBD1	.	TRBV6-1	TGTGCCAGCAGTGACCCCGGGACAGGGGAGGGGTATGGCTACACCTTC	CASSDPGTGEGYGYTF
TRBJ2-7	.	.	TRBV29-1	TGCAGCGTTGAGGACTCCGGCGGCGAGCAGTACTTC	CSVEDSGGEQYF
TRBJ1-1	.	few	TRBV19	TGTGCCAGTAGTATGATCGGGGGGAACACTGAAGCTTTCTTT	CASSMIGGNTEAFF
TRBJ1-4	.	.	TRBV7-8	TGTGCCAGCAGCCTGAGGGCGGGAGAGGGGAATGAAAAACTGTTTTTT	CASSLRAGEGNEKLFF
TRBJ2-7	TRBD2	.	TRBV5-1	TGCGCCAGCAGCTTGGCCGGGGAGGGGCAGTACTTC	CASSLAGEGQYF
TRBJ2-1	TRBD2	.	TRBV7-3	TGTGCCAGCAGCTTAATTGTAGGGACTAGCCCCAATGAGCAGTTCTTC	CASSLIVGTSPNEQFF
TRBJ2-7	TRBD2	.	TRBV4-2	TGTGCCAGCAGCCAAGCTGAGGTGCTAGCGGGAGTATACGAGCAGTACTTC	CASSQAEVLAGVYEQYF
TRBJ2-1	.	.	TRBV7-2	TGTGCCAGCAGCCTGGACGGGACCTACAATGAGCAGTTCTTC	CASSLDGTYNEQFF
TRBJ2-7	.	few	TRBV7-3	TGTGCCAGCAGCGTCCGGGGTTATGGGGACTACGAGCAGTACTTC	CASSVRGYGDYEQYF
TRBJ2-3	.	.	TRBV28	TGTGCCAGCAGTTTACCGGGGAGCACAGATACGCAGTATTTT	CASSLPGSTDTQYF
TRBJ2-2	.	.	TRBV6-6	TGTGCCAGCACACCCGAAGGGTTGTCCGGGGAGCTGTTTTTT	CASTPEGLSGELFF
TRBJ2-7	TRBD2	.	TRBV7-3	TGTGCCAGCAGCTTGACGGGGACTAGCTCCTACGAGCAGTACTTC	CASSLTGTSSYEQYF
TRBJ2-4	.	.	TRBV23-1	TGCGCCAGCAGTCAATTTGTTTCAGATTTAGTCTACACCAAAAACATTCAGTACTTC	CASSQFVSDLVYTKNIQYF
TRBJ1-1	TRBD1	.	TRBV18	TGTGCCAGCTCACCGACGACAGGGAAGACTGAAGCTTTCTTT	CASSPTTGKTEAFF
TRBJ1-4	.	.	TRBV28	TGTGCCAGCAGTTCCTCAGTGACTGGTAATGAAAAACTGTTTTTT	CASSSSVTGNEKLFF
TRBJ2-1	TRBD2	.	TRBV5-1	TGCGCCAGCAGCTTCGGACTAGCGGGGAGCTCCTACAATGAGCAGTTCTTC	CASSFGLAGSSYNEQFF
TRBJ1-2	.	.	TRBV6-1	TGTGCCAGCAGTGAGGAGGGGAGGGATGGCTACACCTTC	CASSEEGRDGYTF
TRBJ1-5	.	.	TRBV9	TGTGCCAGCAGCCCGATGGGGGTACATCAGCCCCAGCATTTT	CASSPMGVHQPQHF
TRBJ1-2	.	.	TRBV28	TGTGCCAGCAGTTTTCAAGGAGGCTACACCTTC	CASSFQGGYTF
TRBJ1-1	.	.	TRBV7-2	TGTGCCAGCAGCTTATACTGGGGTTCGGACACTGAAGCTTTCTTT	CASSLYWGSDTEAFF
TRBJ2-7	TRBD1	.	TRBV7-2	TGTGCCAGCACCTCTGGGACGGGACAGGGCCGCTACGAGCAGTACTTC	CASTSGTGQGRYEQYF
TRBJ2-3	.	.	TRBV5-4	TGTGCCAGCAGCTTGGACGGGCCCCGTAGAAATACGCAGTATTTT	CASSLDGPRRNTQYF
TRBJ2-5	.	.	TRBV14	TGTGCCAGCAGCCAACCAAGTGGCTACAGAGAGACCCAGTACTTC	CASSQPSGYRETQYF
TRBJ2-3	TRBD2	.	TRBV9	TGTGCCAGCAGCGAACTAGCGGGCCCCCCCACGCAGTATTTT	CASSELAGPPTQYF
TRBJ1-4	TRBD1	.	TRBV5-4	TGTGCCAGCAGCTTGGGGGGGACAGGGTTTGAAAAACTGTTTTTT	CASSLGGTGFEKLFF
TRBJ2-3	.	.	TRBV7-9	TGTGCCAGCAGCTTGAGGGACACAGATACGCAGTATTTT	CASSLRDTDTQYF
TRBJ2-7	.	.	TRBV28	TGTGCCAGCAGCTCCTACCCCGGGGGCCACGAGCAGTACTTC	CASSSYPGGHEQYF
TRBJ2-3	TRBD2	.	TRBV11-1	TGTGCCAGCAGCTTTGCGGGAGGGAGGGCAGATACGCAGTATTTT	CASSFAGGRADTQYF
TRBJ2-7	TRBD2	once	TRBV30	TGTGCCTGGGGGGAGGGATCCCGAACCTACGAGCAGTACTTC	CAWGEGSRTYEQYF
TRBJ2-5	.	.	TRBV11-2	TGTGCCAGCAGCTTTGAGGGAGAGACCCAGTACTTC	CASSFEGETQYF
TRBJ2-1	TRBD1	once	TRBV6-5	TGTGCCAGCACGAAGCAGGGGGCATACAATGAGCAGTTCTTC	CASTKQGAYNEQFF